The present T cell receptor beta chain was sequenced within a study of T cells in Graves' hyperthyroidism and ophthalmopathy. This clonotype was picked up many times. What it binds is unknown. Amplification targeted TCR beta CDR3 regions from RNA transcripts. Primed by the HTBI set, a first-round RT-PCR was run on the TCR CDR3. One entry per CDR3 protein results from TCRdb running MiXCR on the multiplex PCR reads. Counted here are more than 300,000 distinct CDR3 sequences, roughly 14% occurring once; the ten biggest clones make up 15% to 20%. The study included ophthalmopathy patients with Clinical Activity Score at least 3, NOSPECS grade at least 4 and duration under 3 months. The CDR3 length is 11 residues. The V gene lost 5 bases and the J gene lost 7 bases, with 11 bases spanning the gap. Per germline, CDR1 SQVTM and CDR2 ANQGSEA. The study's findings and limits: Most thyroid-expanded clonotypes above 0.001 were also found in blood.

The sequence was obtained from a woman in her thirties with Graves' ophthalmopathy. The sample consisted of blood. J is TRBJ1-1 and V is TRBV29-1, with D unresolved. CDR3 sequence: CSVYGEGEAFF. CDR3 nucleotide sequence: TGCAGCGTTTACGGGGAGGGTGAAGCTTTCTTT.